The 16 T cell receptor beta chains presented below share a single source sample, sequenced in a study of CD8 T cells in Susac syndrome. Random hexamers were used to reverse transcribe an amount of roughly 0.5 to 1 ug RNA. TCRdb analysed the immunoSEQ multiplex PCR reads with MiXCR anew, one entry per CDR3 protein. The repertoire has 400,000 to 550,000 distinct CDR3 sequences, more than 70% of them found once; the top ten carry roughly 0.11%. The sequenced material came from CD8+ T cells from PBMCs. These receptors originate from a human donor with multiple sclerosis.

The gene calls are TRBV28 and TRBJ2-1; maybe TRBD2 (5 bases). The V and J ends lost 8 bases and 6 bases respectively, with 17 bases between them. Germline CDR1 MDHEN, CDR2 SYDVKM. This CDR3 has 14 amino acids. The CDR3 coding sequence is TGTGCCAGCTTACGGTCGGGGTCGGGCAATGAGCAGTTCTTC. This codes for CASLRSGSGNEQFF.

This clonotype was seen only a few times. The chain recombines TRBV6-5 with TRBJ1-1; D remains unclear. This CDR3 region has 14 residues. Germline V gene lookup returns CDR1 MNHEY and CDR2 SVGAGI. Trimming removed 0 bases from V and 1 base from J, with 6 bases in between. The DNA of the CDR3 is TGTGCCAGCAGTTACTCCAGATGGAACACTGAAGCTTTCTTT. It yields the protein CASSYSRWNTEAFF.

The chain uses TRBV5-1 and TRBJ2-1, with a possible D match to TRBD2 (5 bases). The V and J ends lost 4 bases and 5 bases respectively, with 16 bases between them. Germline V lookup: CDR1 SGHRS, CDR2 YFSETQ. This CDR3 contains 15 residues. The CDR3 loop reads CASSPYVDSNNEQFF. Written as DNA, the CDR3 is TGCGCCAGCAGCCCATATGTGGACTCTAACAATGAGCAGTTCTTC. Full variable domain (rest looked up from reference TRBV5-1 and TRBJ2-1): KAGVTQTPRYLIKTRGQQVTLSCSPISGHRSVSWYQQTPGQGLQFLFEYFSETQRNKGNFPGRFSGRQFSNSRSEMNVSTLELGDSALYLCASSPYVDSNNEQFFGPGTRLTVL.

The V and J genes are TRBV29-1 and TRBJ2-1, with 11 bases that match TRBD2. J gave up 2 bases and V 3 bases, and 12 bases lay outside the gene matches. The CDR3 is 18 amino acids. CDR1 and CDR2 from the germline V gene are SQVTM and ANQGSEA. The CDR3 loop reads CSVDGIVASGRTYNEQFF. DNA of the CDR3: TGCAGCGTTGATGGTATAGTGGCTAGCGGGAGGACCTACAATGAGCAGTTCTTC.

The chain uses TRBV5-4 and TRBJ2-6; D not resolved. Germline-derived CDR1 and CDR2 are SGHNT and YYREEE (reference sequence). The CDR3 is 15 residues long. V lost 3 bases and J 2 bases, leaving 9 bases between the germline ends. This chain's CDR3 is CASSWIGPGANVLTF. CDR3 coding DNA: TGTGCCAGCAGCTGGATTGGGCCTGGGGCCAACGTCCTGACTTTC.

This chain connects TRBV5-1 to TRBJ1-1; TRBD1 is a possible D gene (5 bases). The CDR3 totals 15 residues. Trimming shortened V by 1 base and J by 0 bases, and 10 bases separated the two germline ends. Germline CDR1 and CDR2: SGHRS and YFSETQ. CDR3 region: CASSLPDSMNTEAFF. CDR3 DNA: TGCGCCAGCAGCTTGCCTGACAGCATGAACACTGAAGCTTTCTTT.

The chain carries TRBV11-1 and TRBJ1-3; D not resolved. Germline V lookup: CDR1 SGHAT, CDR2 FQDESV (reference sequence). V lost 2 bases to trimming and J lost 4 bases, with 27 bases between them. The CDR3 covers 20 residues. The CDR3 bases are TGTGCCAGCAGCTTATCACCATCCCCCCGAACCGGGTCTTTAGGAAACACCATATATTTT. The encoded protein is CASSLSPSPRTGSLGNTIYF.

The rearrangement links TRBV27 to TRBJ2-7, with TRBD2 as a possible D gene (5 bases). The CDR3 contains 16 residues. Germline lookup yields CDR1 MNHEY and CDR2 SMNVEV (reference sequence). The V and J ends lost 2 bases and 5 bases respectively, with 19 bases between them. CDR3 region: CASSLPPRPGFHEQYF. The CDR3 bases are TGTGCCAGCAGTTTACCTCCCCGTCCGGGATTCCACGAGCAGTACTTC.

The chain carries TRBV27 and TRBJ1-2; 10 bases map to TRBD1. The CDR3 consists of 15 residues. Germline CDR1 reads MNHEY; CDR2 reads SMNVEV (reference sequence). V was clipped by 6 bases and J by 4 bases; unmatched bases: 8. The CDR3 sequence: CASRLTGQGSYGYTF. CDR3 sequence (DNA): TGTGCCAGCAGACTAACGGGACAGGGGAGCTATGGCTACACCTTC.

This chain links TRBV19 with TRBJ2-7, with D unclear. This CDR3 comprises 13 residues. The V end was cut by 10 bases, the J end by 1 base, with 14 bases between. The germline gives CDR1 LNHDA, CDR2 SQIVND (reference sequence). The CDR3 nucleotides are TGTGCCACCTCATTTACCCAATCCTACGAGCAGTACTTC. Translation gives CATSFTQSYEQYF.

The rearrangement uses TRBV29-1 and TRBJ2-2; no clear D. Trimming left V 0 bases short and J 0 bases short, with 8 bases between. The CDR3 is made up of 15 amino acids. Germline V gene lookup returns CDR1 SQVTM and CDR2 ANQGSEA. CDR3 residues: CSVEEGSTNTGELFF. The CDR3 bases are TGCAGCGTTGAAGAAGGCAGTACGAACACCGGGGAGCTGTTTTTT.

V gene TRBV29-1 combines with J gene TRBJ2-4; D unclear. CDR1 and CDR2 from the germline V gene are SQVTM and ANQGSEA. The CDR3 extends over 13 amino acids. Trimming removed 2 bases at V and 8 bases at J, with 13 bases between. The CDR3 nucleotides are TGCAGCGTTGAAACACTTTATGGGGACATTCAGTACTTC. It yields the protein CSVETLYGDIQYF.

The chain couples TRBV5-1 to TRBJ1-2; TRBD1 aligns across 8 bases. The germline gives CDR1 SGHRS, CDR2 YFSETQ. The CDR3 loop spans 15 amino acids. With 2 bases clipped from V and 3 bases from J, the junction kept 6 bases outside the gene matches. The CDR3 region has the DNA TGCGCCAGCAGCTTAAACGACAGGGGAGACTATGGCTACACCTTC. Protein product: CASSLNDRGDYGYTF.

This clonotype occurred a few times. This chain joins TRBV13 and TRBJ1-2; 9 positions match TRBD1. Germline V lookup: CDR1 PRHDT, CDR2 FYEKMQ (reference sequence). The CDR3 covers 13 residues. Trimming at V came to 6 bases and at J to 6 bases, leaving 5 bases not matched to a gene. Here the CDR3 reads CASSRDRADGYTF. CDR3 coding DNA: TGTGCCAGCAGTCGGGACAGGGCGGATGGCTACACCTTC.

Regarding this clonotype: The junction shows a germline mismatch at one end, possibly a read error. The V gene is TRBV6-5, the J gene TRBJ1-5; D is unresolved. CDR1 is MNHEY, CDR2 SVGAGI, per germline. CDR3 length equals 14 residues. The CDR3 sequence: CASSYSAAKQPQHF. The CDR3 DNA sequence: TGTGCCAGTAGTTATTCGGCAGCTAAGCAGCCCCAGCATTTT.

The chain combines TRBV20-1 with TRBJ2-1, with D possibly TRBD2 on 5 matching bases. Germline V gene data show CDR1 as DFQATT and CDR2 as SNEGSKA (reference sequence). The CDR3 loop spans 16 amino acids. V lost 6 bases and J 0 bases, leaving 18 bases between the germline ends. CDR3 protein: CSATYGEGSSYNEQFF. In DNA form, the CDR3 reads TGCAGTGCAACCTATGGAGAGGGAAGCTCCTACAATGAGCAGTTCTTC.